This T cell receptor (beta chain) came from a study of T cells after yellow fever vaccination. Trimming stripped 5 bases from V and 13 bases from J, with 15 bases between. The CDR3 totals 12 residues. TCRdb re-called the 5' RACE reads through MiXCR, storing one row per CDR3 protein. The data hold about 130,000 distinct CDR3 sequences, with roughly 10% observed a single time. The genes are TRBV12-3 or TRBV12-4 and TRBJ1-5; the D is unclear. Sequencing was performed on CD8+ T cells sorted from PBMCs, taken on the day of the yellow fever booster vaccination. This clonotype was obtained from a young man who received the YFV17D yellow fever vaccine. As DNA, the CDR3 is TGTGCCAGCAGTGGGCGGACCTATAATCAGCATTTT. This translates into CASSGRTYNQHF.